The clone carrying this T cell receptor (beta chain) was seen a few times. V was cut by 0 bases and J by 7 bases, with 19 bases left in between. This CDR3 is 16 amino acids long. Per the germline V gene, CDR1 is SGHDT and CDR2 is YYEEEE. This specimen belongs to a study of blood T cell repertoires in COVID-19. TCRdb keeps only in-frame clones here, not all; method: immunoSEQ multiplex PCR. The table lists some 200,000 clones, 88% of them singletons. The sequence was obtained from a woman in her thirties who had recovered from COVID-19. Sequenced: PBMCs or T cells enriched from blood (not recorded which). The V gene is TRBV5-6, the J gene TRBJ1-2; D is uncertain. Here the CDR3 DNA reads TGTGCCAGCAGCTTGGATGGTGGGAGAAGTGCCCGTGGCTACACCTTC. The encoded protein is CASSLDGGRSARGYTF. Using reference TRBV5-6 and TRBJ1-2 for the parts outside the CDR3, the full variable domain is DAGVTQSPTHLIKTRGQQVTLRCSPKSGHDTVSWYQQALGQGPQFIFQYYEEEERQRGNFPDRFSGHQFPNYSSELNVNALLLGDSALYLCASSLDGGRSARGYTFGSGTRLTVV.